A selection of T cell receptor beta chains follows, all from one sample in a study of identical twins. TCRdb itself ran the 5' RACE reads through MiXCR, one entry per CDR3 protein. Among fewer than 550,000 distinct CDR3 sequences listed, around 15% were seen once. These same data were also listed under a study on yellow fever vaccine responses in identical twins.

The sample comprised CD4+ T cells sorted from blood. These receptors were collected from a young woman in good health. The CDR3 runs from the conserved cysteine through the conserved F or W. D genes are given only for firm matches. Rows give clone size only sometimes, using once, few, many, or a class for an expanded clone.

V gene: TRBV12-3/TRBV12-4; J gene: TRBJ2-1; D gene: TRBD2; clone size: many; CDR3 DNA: TGTGCCAGCAGGCTAGCGGAAAGCTCCTACAATGAGCAGTTCTTC; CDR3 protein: CASRLAESSYNEQFF
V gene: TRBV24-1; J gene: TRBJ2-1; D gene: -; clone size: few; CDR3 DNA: TGTGCCACCAGAATGACTGGAGTTAACAATGAGCAGTTCTTC; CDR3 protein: CATRMTGVNNEQFF
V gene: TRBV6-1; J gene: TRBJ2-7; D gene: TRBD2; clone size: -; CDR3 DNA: TGTGCCAGCAGGTCCGGGACTAGCGGGAGTTCCTACGAGCAGTACTTC; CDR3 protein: CASRSGTSGSSYEQYF
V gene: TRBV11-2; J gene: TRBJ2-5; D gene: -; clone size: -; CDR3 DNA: TGTGCCAGCAGCTTAGGGTGGACAGTCCAAGAGACCCAGTACTTC; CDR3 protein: CASSLGWTVQETQYF
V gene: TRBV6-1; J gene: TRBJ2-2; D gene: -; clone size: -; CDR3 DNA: TGTGCCAGCAGTACGGAAAGGGACACCGGGGAGCTGTTTTTT; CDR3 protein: CASSTERDTGELFF
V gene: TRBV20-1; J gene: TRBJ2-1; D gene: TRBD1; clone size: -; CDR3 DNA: TGCAGTGCTAGGACTACAGGGGGGAGCTACAATGAGCAGTTCTTC; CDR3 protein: CSARTTGGSYNEQFF
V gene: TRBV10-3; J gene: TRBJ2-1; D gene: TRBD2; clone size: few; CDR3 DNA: TGTGCCATCAGTGAGCCCCTCGGCGGGAGCAATGAGCAGTTCTTC; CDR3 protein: CAISEPLGGSNEQFF
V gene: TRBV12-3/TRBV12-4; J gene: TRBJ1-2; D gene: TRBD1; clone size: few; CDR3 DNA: TGTGCCAGCAGGAAACAGGGGGGGGTTTATGGCTACACCTTC; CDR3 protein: CASRKQGGVYGYTF
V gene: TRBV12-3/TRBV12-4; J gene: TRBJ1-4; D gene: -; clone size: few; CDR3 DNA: TGTGCCAGCAGTCCCCAGACAGGCCGAAATGAAAAACTGTTTTTT; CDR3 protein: CASSPQTGRNEKLFF
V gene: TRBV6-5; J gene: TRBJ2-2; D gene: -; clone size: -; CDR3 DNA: TGTGCCAGCAGTTATAGGAGGGCCTGGGGGGAGCTGTTTTTT; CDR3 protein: CASSYRRAWGELFF
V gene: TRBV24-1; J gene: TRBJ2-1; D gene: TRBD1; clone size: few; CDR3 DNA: TGTGCCACCAGTGACGAGGGACAGGGCCTCTCCTACAATGAGCAGTTCTTC; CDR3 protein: CATSDEGQGLSYNEQFF
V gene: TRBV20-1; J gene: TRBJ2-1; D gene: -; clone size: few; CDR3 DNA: TGCAGTGCTAGAGATAGTTCGAGCGTCAATGAGCAGTTCTTC; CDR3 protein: CSARDSSSVNEQFF
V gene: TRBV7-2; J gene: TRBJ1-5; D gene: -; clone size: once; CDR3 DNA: TGTGCCAGCAGCCGGGGGGGTCCCGGGCAGCCCCAGCATTTT; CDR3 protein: CASSRGGPGQPQHF
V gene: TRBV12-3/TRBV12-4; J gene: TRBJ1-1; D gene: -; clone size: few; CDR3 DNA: TGTGCCAGCAGCAAGGGCACCTTGAACACTGAAGCTTTCTTT; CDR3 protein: CASSKGTLNTEAFF
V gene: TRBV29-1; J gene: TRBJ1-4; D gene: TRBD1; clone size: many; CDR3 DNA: TGCAGCGCAGCCGGGACAGGGGAAAAACTGTTTTTT; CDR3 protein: CSAAGTGEKLFF
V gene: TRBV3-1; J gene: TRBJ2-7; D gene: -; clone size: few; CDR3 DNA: TGTGCCAGCAGCCATTTGGCCTCCTACGAGCAGTACTTC; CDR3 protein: CASSHLASYEQYF
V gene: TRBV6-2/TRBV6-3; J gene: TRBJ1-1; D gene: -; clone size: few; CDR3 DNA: TGTGCCAGCGGCAGGGTTAACACTGAAGCTTTCTTT; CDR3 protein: CASGRVNTEAFF
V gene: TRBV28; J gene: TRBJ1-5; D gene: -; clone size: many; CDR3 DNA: TGTGCCAGCAAACCGCCCGGGGGGAGCAATCAGCCCCAGCATTTT; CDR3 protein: CASKPPGGSNQPQHF
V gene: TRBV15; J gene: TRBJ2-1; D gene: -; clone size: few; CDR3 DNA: TGTGCCACCGCAAATATCTACAATGAGCAGTTCTTC; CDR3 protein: CATANIYNEQFF
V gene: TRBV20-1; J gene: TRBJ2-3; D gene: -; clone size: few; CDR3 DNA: TGCAGTGCAGGACCCCCCAGGCGCACTAGCACAGATACGCAGTATTTT; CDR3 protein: CSAGPPRRTSTDTQYF
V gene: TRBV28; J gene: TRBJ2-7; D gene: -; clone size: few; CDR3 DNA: TGTGCCAGCAGTCCGTCGTGGGGTACCGTTTACGAGCAGTACTTC; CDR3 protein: CASSPSWGTVYEQYF
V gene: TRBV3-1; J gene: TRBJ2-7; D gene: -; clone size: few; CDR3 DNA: TGTGCCAGCAGTCAAGACATGTACTCCTACGAGCAGTACTTC; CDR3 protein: CASSQDMYSYEQYF
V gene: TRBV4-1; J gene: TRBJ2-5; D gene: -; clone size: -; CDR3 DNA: TGCGCCAGCAGCCAAGAAGGAGGGGCAGGGACCCAGTACTTC; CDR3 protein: CASSQEGGAGTQYF
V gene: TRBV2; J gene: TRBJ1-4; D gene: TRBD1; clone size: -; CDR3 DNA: TGTGCCAGCAGTGAAGGGGCAGGGGGCAGGGAAAAACTGTTTTTT; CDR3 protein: CASSEGAGGREKLFF
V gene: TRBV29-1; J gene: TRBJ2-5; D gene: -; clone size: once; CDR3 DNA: TGCAGCCACCTCCGGGGGCTAGGAGAGACCCAGTACTTC; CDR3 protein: CSHLRGLGETQYF
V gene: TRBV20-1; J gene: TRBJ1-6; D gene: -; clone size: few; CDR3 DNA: TGCAGTGCGAGCCCGGGCCAAAAGCTTCGGGCCCTCCACTTT; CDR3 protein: CSASPGQKLRALHF
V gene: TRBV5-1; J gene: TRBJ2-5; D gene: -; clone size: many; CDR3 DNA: TGCGCCAGCAGCTTGGCCACTGAGACCCAGTACTTC; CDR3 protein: CASSLATETQYF
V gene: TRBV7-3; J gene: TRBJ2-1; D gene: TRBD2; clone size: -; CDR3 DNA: TGTGCCAGCAGCTTCGCTAGCGGGAGTTACAATGAGCAGTTCTTC; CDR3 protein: CASSFASGSYNEQFF
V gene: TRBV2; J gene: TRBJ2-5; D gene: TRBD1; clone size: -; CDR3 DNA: TGTGCCAGCAGTGACGTGCAGGGGGCAGGAACCCAGTACTTC; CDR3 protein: CASSDVQGAGTQYF
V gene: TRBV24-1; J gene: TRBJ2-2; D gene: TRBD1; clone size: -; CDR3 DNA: TGTGCCACCAGTGAGCCGGGACAGGGGCCCGGGGAGCTGTTTTTT; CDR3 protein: CATSEPGQGPGELFF
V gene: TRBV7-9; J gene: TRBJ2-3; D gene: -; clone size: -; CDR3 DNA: TGTGCCAGCAGCCAGTGGGGTGCGCTCGCAGATACGCAGTATTTT; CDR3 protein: CASSQWGALADTQYF
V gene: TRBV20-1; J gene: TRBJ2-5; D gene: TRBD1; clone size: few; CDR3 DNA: TGCAGTGCTAGATTCGGACAGGAAGAGACCCAGTACTTC; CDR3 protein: CSARFGQEETQYF
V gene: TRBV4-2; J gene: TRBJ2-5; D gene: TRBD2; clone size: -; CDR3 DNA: TGTGCCAGCAGCCAAGCCGGGACTAGCGGATACCAAGAGACCCAGTACTTC; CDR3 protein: CASSQAGTSGYQETQYF
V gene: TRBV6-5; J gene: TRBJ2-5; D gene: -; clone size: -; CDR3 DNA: TGTGCCAGCAGTTACTCGATATGGGATTCGGAGACCCAGTACTTC; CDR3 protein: CASSYSIWDSETQYF
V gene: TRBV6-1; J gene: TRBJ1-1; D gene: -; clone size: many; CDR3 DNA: TGTGCCAGCAGCCCAGGCACAGGCGGAAAGAACACTGAAGCTTTCTTT; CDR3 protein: CASSPGTGGKNTEAFF
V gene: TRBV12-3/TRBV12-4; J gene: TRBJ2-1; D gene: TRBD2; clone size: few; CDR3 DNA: TGTGCCAGCAGTTTAGCTAGCGGGAGGGCTAGTGAGCAGTTCTTC; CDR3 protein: CASSLASGRASEQFF
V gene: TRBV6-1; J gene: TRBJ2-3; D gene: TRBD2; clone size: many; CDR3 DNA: TGTGCCAGCAGAAAGATCGGGACTAGCTTTAGAGATACGCAGTATTTT; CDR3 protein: CASRKIGTSFRDTQYF
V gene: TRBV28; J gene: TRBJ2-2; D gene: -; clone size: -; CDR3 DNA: TGTGCCAGCAGTTTAGGGTTACCAAACACCGGGGAGCTGTTTTTT; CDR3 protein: CASSLGLPNTGELFF
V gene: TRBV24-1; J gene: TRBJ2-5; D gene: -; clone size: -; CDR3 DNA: TGTGCCACCAGTGACCGACACAGGGGAGGAGGGGAGACCCAGTACTTC; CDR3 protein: CATSDRHRGGGETQYF
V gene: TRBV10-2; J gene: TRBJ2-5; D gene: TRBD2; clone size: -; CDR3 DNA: TGCGCCAGCAGTGATGGTCCGGGGGGAGGGGAGACCCAGTACTTC; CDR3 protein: CASSDGPGGGETQYF